This is a list of T cell receptor beta chains from one sample in a study of regulatory T cells in long-lasting Graves disease. MiXCR, applied by TCRdb to the multiplex PCR reads, yields one record per CDR3 protein. In the table there are fewer than 350,000 distinct CDR3 sequences, roughly 18% of which are singletons. This specimen was peripheral blood mononuclear cells (PBMCs), taken at new diagnosis, from a patient treated with antithyroid drugs. The receptors here all came from a female donor with Graves disease. The CDR3 runs from the conserved cysteine through the conserved F or W. The order of the fields is V gene, J gene, D gene, CDR3 length, clone size, CDR3 DNA, CDR3 protein. A D gene is named only where the DNA matches it firmly. Some rows mark clone size as missing; the rest say once, few, many or name a class of expanded clone.

TRBV11-2	TRBJ1-2	.	13	.	TGTGCCAGCAGCTTAGCTACAGCTTATGGCTACACCTTC	CASSLATAYGYTF
TRBV19	TRBJ2-7	.	15	many	TGTGCCAGTAGTATTGGGGGCCCCGGCTCCTACGAGCAGTACTTC	CASSIGGPGSYEQYF
TRBV28	TRBJ1-2	.	12	many	TGTGCCAGCAGTTATCAGGGTTATGGCTACACCTTC	CASSYQGYGYTF
TRBV12-3/TRBV12-4	TRBJ2-1	.	11	many	TGTGCCAGCAGCCTGGAAGGGGAGCAGTTCTTC	CASSLEGEQFF
TRBV20-1	TRBJ2-7	TRBD2	16	.	TGCAGTGCTAGGGGGACTAGCGGGGGGAGCTCCTACGAGCAGTACTTC	CSARGTSGGSSYEQYF
TRBV11-2	TRBJ2-2	.	23	.	.	CASSLGSSSYEQYFGPGTGELFF
TRBV11-3	TRBJ1-2	TRBD1	17	many	TGTGCCAGCAGCACGTCAGACAGGGGGCAGAAAAACTATGGCTACACCTTC	CASSTSDRGQKNYGYTF
TRBV28	TRBJ2-5	TRBD2	16	many	TGTGCCAGCAGTTTCGTAGCGGGAGAGTGGGAGGAGACCCAGTACTTC	CASSFVAGEWEETQYF
TRBV15	TRBJ1-3	.	15	many	TGTGCCACCAGCAGAGATCCGGGGGCCGGAAACACCATATATTTT	CATSRDPGAGNTIYF
TRBV27	TRBJ2-7	.	14	few	TGTGCCAGCAGATCAGGGGCCGGGTCCTACGGGCAGTACTTC	CASRSGAGSYGQYF
TRBV10-3	TRBJ2-1	TRBD1	15	many	TGTGCCATCAGCCTGGGACAGGGGATTGTGGATGAGCAGTTCTTC	CAISLGQGIVDEQFF
TRBV4-2	TRBJ2-7	TRBD1	16	.	TGTGCCAGCAGCCACGGAGGACGGACAGGGGCCTACGAGCAGTACTTC	CASSHGGRTGAYEQYF
TRBV28	TRBJ2-1	TRBD2	13	.	TGTGCGCTAGCGGGGACCTCCTACAATGAGCAGTTCTTC	CALAGTSYNEQFF
TRBV12-3/TRBV12-4	TRBJ1-5	TRBD1	16	many	TGTGCCAGCAGTTTAAGCCAGGGGGCCCTCAATCAGCCCCAGCATTTT	CASSLSQGALNQPQHF
TRBV20-1	TRBJ2-1	TRBD2	18	.	TGCAGTGCTAGAAGAGGGGCCGGGACTAGCGGGCTCGAATATGAGCAGTTCTTC	CSARRGAGTSGLEYEQFF
TRBV25-1	TRBJ2-7	TRBD1	15	many	TGTGCCAGCAGTGGATCATCCAGGGGGCGAGGAGAGCAGTACTTC	CASSGSSRGRGEQYF
TRBV3-1	TRBJ1-6	.	14	.	TGTGCCAGCAGCCAAGGGGGAAATAATTCACCCCTCCACTTT	CASSQGGNNSPLHF
TRBV6-5	TRBJ2-7	.	15	many	TGTGCCAGCAGTTACTCGCGGGGTGGGGTGGGTGAGCAGTACTTC	CASSYSRGGVGEQYF
TRBV7-9	TRBJ2-7	.	13	many	TGTGCCAGCTCGCTTCCACCACACTACGAGCAGTACTTC	CASSLPPHYEQYF
TRBV11-3	TRBJ2-7	.	13	many	TGTGCCAGCAGCTCAGGACAGTCTTACGAGCAGTACTTC	CASSSGQSYEQYF
TRBV19	TRBJ2-2	.	16	.	TGTGCCAGTAGTGCTCGATCCTGGGAGCGGACCGGGGAGCTGTTTTTT	CASSARSWERTGELFF
TRBV7-3	TRBJ2-1	.	12	many	TGTGCCAGCAGCCTCGGCGTGGCAAAGCAGTTCTTC	CASSLGVAKQFF
TRBV25-1	TRBJ2-7	TRBD2	16	many	TGTGCCAGCAGTGAATTTAGGCCTAGCGGACCCTACGAGCAGTACTTC	CASSEFRPSGPYEQYF
TRBV7-2	TRBJ2-7	TRBD1	15	many	TGTGCCAGCAGCTTATTTGCAGGGGGCGCCTACGAGCAGTACTTC	CASSLFAGGAYEQYF
TRBV3-1	TRBJ2-7	TRBD1	15	many	TGTGCCAGCAGCCGATACCCAGGGGGTCCCTACGAGCAGTACTTC	CASSRYPGGPYEQYF
TRBV28	TRBJ2-3	TRBD2	18	many	TGTGCCAGCAGTTTATTCAGGGCGACTAGCGCTAGCGCAGATACGCAGTATTTT	CASSLFRATSASADTQYF
TRBV11-2	TRBJ2-5	.	13	many	TGTGCCAGCAGATTTACAGCTCAAGAGACCCAGTACTTC	CASRFTAQETQYF
TRBV6-2/TRBV6-3	TRBJ2-3	.	16	few	TGTGCCAGCAGTTACGCTTCAGCGGGTATCACAGATACGCAGTATTTT	CASSYASAGITDTQYF
TRBV27	TRBJ2-5	.	9	many	TGTGCCGTACAAGAGACCCAGTACTTC	CAVQETQYF
TRBV15	TRBJ2-2	.	16	.	TGTGCCACCAGCAGGGGCTCGACGGGGGACACCGGGAAGCTGTTTTTT	CATSRGSTGDTGKLFF
TRBV24-1	TRBJ2-1	.	11	many	TGTGCCACCGAACTGGACAATGAGCAGTTCTTC	CATELDNEQFF
TRBV28	TRBJ2-7	.	13	many	TGTGCCAGCAACAACCTCCCCAGGGCCGAGCAGTACTTC	CASNNLPRAEQYF
TRBV19	TRBJ2-3	TRBD2	16	many	TGTGCCAGTAGTTCCCGGGGGGGGGTTAGCACAGATACGCAGTATTTT	CASSSRGGVSTDTQYF
TRBV20-1	TRBJ1-1	.	13	many	TGCAGTGCTCCCAGACAGACGCGGACTGAAGCTTTCTTT	CSAPRQTRTEAFF
TRBV27	TRBJ2-7	.	15	many	TGTGCCAGCAGTTTTTCCGAAATCAGCTCCTACGAGCAGTACTTC	CASSFSEISSYEQYF
TRBV12-3/TRBV12-4	TRBJ1-5	TRBD1	14	.	TGTGCCAGCAGGCGGGGACAGGGGAATCAGCCCCAGCATTTT	CASRRGQGNQPQHF
TRBV5-1	TRBJ1-1	.	15	many	TGCGCCAGCAGCTTGTTGCCAGGACTGAACACTGAAGCTTTCTTT	CASSLLPGLNTEAFF
TRBV28	TRBJ2-5	.	15	once	TGTGCCAGCAGTTTAGGTAGTCGCTTAACAGAGACCCAGTACTTC	CASSLGSRLTETQYF
TRBV12-3/TRBV12-4	TRBJ2-7	.	14	many	TGTGCCAGCAGCCTTTCGGGAACCCCCAACGAGCAGTACTTC	CASSLSGTPNEQYF
TRBV7-8	TRBJ2-3	.	16	many	TGTGCCAGCAGCTTAGCGGGTACAGGGCGTGCAGATACGCAGTATTTT	CASSLAGTGRADTQYF
TRBV11-3	TRBJ2-2	.	15	many	TGTGCCAGCAGCCCTCGGTCGGGCTTGTCCGGGGAGCTGTTTTTT	CASSPRSGLSGELFF
TRBV27	TRBJ2-5	TRBD2	16	few	TGTGCCAGCACCCCCGTTGGAGCGGGAGGGCCCGAGACCCAGTACTTC	CASTPVGAGGPETQYF